Following are 14 T cell receptor beta chains from one sample sequenced in a study of cytomegalovirus exposure and HLA in healthy donors. Method: immunoSEQ multiplex PCR; TCRdb's copy keeps in-frame clones and lacks some. This sample carries about 150,000 clones, around 84% of them seen once, and the ten largest clones take about 2.2%. Sequencing was carried out using PBMCs. These receptors all come from a human donor in good health.

This clone occurred once. The V call is TRBV7-2, the J call TRBJ1-2; D may be TRBD1 (5 bases). The V end was cut by 4 bases, the J end by 2 bases, with 11 bases between. CDR1 SGHTA and CDR2 FQGNSA come from the germline V gene. The CDR3 covers 14 residues. The CDR3 DNA reads as TGTGCCAGCAGCTGGCGGGACGCAAACTATGGCTACACCTTC. Encoded protein: CASSWRDANYGYTF.

This chain connects TRBV7-3 to TRBJ1-1; 8 bases are a match to TRBD1. This CDR3 is built from 17 residues. Trimming took 6 bases from V and 0 from J; bases not matched to a gene: 12. CDR1 SGHTA and CDR2 FQGTGA come from the germline V gene. The CDR3 coding sequence is TGTGCCAGCAGTGGTGGACAGGGACGGTTCCTGAACACTGAAGCTTTCTTT. As protein: CASSGGQGRFLNTEAFF.

The chain recombines TRBV5-1 with TRBJ1-5, with a possible D match to TRBD1 (5 bases). The CDR3 runs 15 residues. The V gene's germline CDR1 is SGHRS and CDR2 YFSETQ. The V end lost 4 bases, the J end lost 0 bases, and 11 bases lay between the germline ends. The CDR3 nucleotides read TGCGCCAGCAGCGCGGGGGGGTATAGCAATCAGCCCCAGCATTTT. Protein sequence: CASSAGGYSNQPQHF. Filled out from reference TRBV5-1 and TRBJ1-5, the complete variable domain reads KAGVTQTPRYLIKTRGQQVTLSCSPISGHRSVSWYQQTPGQGLQFLFEYFSETQRNKGNFPGRFSGRQFSNSRSEMNVSTLELGDSALYLCASSAGGYSNQPQHFGDGTRLSIL.

CDR3 protein: CASSPRTGGYSEQFF. The CDR3 DNA is TGTGCCAGCAGTCCGAGGACAGGGGGCTATAGTGAGCAGTTCTTC. V is TRBV27 and J is TRBJ2-1, with 11 bases aligning to TRBD1. V lost 5 bases, J lost 9 bases, and 9 bases stayed unmatched. CDR1 MNHEY and CDR2 SMNVEV come from the germline V gene (reference sequence). The CDR3 runs to 15 residues.

The V call is TRBV7-9, the J call TRBJ1-1, with D possibly matching TRBD1 (6 bases). V was cut by 5 bases and J by 5 bases, with 18 bases left in between. The germline CDR1 and CDR2 sequences are SEHNR and FQNEAQ (reference sequence). This CDR3 region has 15 residues. CDR3 DNA sequence: TGTGCCAGCAGCCCCGGGGGGGGGCGGAGGACTGAAGCTTTCTTT. Protein sequence: CASSPGGGRRTEAFF.

The V and J genes are TRBV4-1 and TRBJ2-7, with TRBD2 matching over 12 bases. The germline gives CDR1 MGHRA, CDR2 YSYEKL. This CDR3 is built from 18 residues. V shed 0 bases and J 2 bases; nucleotides not matched to a gene: 8. The CDR3 DNA reads TGCGCCAGCAGCCAAGACCCCCCCGGACTAGCGGGGACCTACGAGCAGTACTTC. It codes for CASSQDPPGLAGTYEQYF.

The chain employs TRBV2 and TRBJ2-6, with D possibly being TRBD1 (5 bases). There are 14 residues in the CDR3. CDR1 is SNHLY and CDR2 is FYNNEI in the germline V gene. This CDR3 is CALSGPSGANVLTF. DNA for the CDR3: TGTGCTCTCTCAGGGCCCTCTGGGGCCAACGTCCTGACTTTC.

The CDR3 DNA sequence: TGTGCCAGCAGCTTAAAGCTTCGGACTAGTCTTTCCTACGAGCAGTACTTC. It codes for CASSLKLRTSLSYEQYF. This chain uses TRBV13 with TRBJ2-7; 7 bases align to TRBD2. Germline V gene sequence: CDR1 PRHDT, CDR2 FYEKMQ (reference sequence). This CDR3 has 17 amino acids. With 2 bases clipped from V and 1 base from J, the junction kept 11 bases outside the gene matches.

The chain is built from TRBV6-5 and TRBJ2-7, with a weak D call TRBD2 (6 bases). Germline V CDR1 and CDR2: MNHEY, SVGAGI. Trimming stripped 3 bases from V and 7 bases from J, with 19 bases between. The length of the CDR3 is 15 residues. CDR3 nucleotides: TGTGCCAGCAGTTATAACTCCGGAGGGCCGGGGGAGCAGTACTTC. This codes for CASSYNSGGPGEQYF.

The rearrangement links TRBV10-2 to TRBJ2-2, with 7 bases aligning to TRBD2. CDR1 WSHSY and CDR2 SAAADI come from the germline V gene. The V and J ends lost 2 bases and 5 bases, in that order; junction bases with no gene match: 2. The CDR3 is made up of 14 amino acids. The CDR3 protein is CASSERLATGELFF. CDR3 sequence (DNA): TGCGCCAGCAGTGAGCGACTAGCAACCGGGGAGCTGTTTTTT.

The V call is TRBV7-3, the J call TRBJ1-1, with a tentative D call TRBD1 (5 bases). The ends were cut back, 1 base at V and 2 bases at J, with 8 bases in the middle. The CDR3 sequence is 14 residues long. CDR1 and CDR2 from the germline V gene are SGHTA and FQGTGA. CDR3 bases: TGTGCCAGCAGCTTAAGGGGGACTAACACTGAAGCTTTCTTT. Its protein is CASSLRGTNTEAFF.

The gene calls are TRBV7-2 and TRBJ1-3; 7 bases map to TRBD1. The CDR3 covers 15 residues. Germline V gene sequence: CDR1 SGHTA, CDR2 FQGNSA. With 4 bases clipped from V and 4 bases from J, the junction kept 7 bases outside the gene matches. The CDR3 is CASSYRQGEGNTIYF. The CDR3 nucleotides read TGTGCCAGCAGCTATAGACAGGGAGAGGGAAACACCATATATTTT.

The V and J genes are TRBV7-9 and TRBJ1-2, with 9 nucleotides matching TRBD1. Germline loops: CDR1 SEHNR, CDR2 FQNEAQ (reference sequence). This CDR3 is 15 amino acids long. V gave up 5 bases and J gave up 8 bases; unmatched junction bases: 12. This chain's CDR3 is CASSRPGQGIVGYTF. Here the CDR3 DNA reads TGTGCCAGCAGCAGACCGGGACAGGGAATCGTCGGCTACACCTTC.

This chain uses TRBV7-8 with TRBJ1-5; D unresolved. There are 13 residues in the CDR3. Germline V CDR1 and CDR2: SGHVS, FQNEAQ. V lost 4 bases to trimming and J lost 4 bases, with 8 bases between them. The CDR3 reads CASSSVGNQPQHF. CDR3 in DNA: TGTGCCAGCAGCTCGGTCGGGAATCAGCCCCAGCATTTT.